This TCR beta chain came from a study of blood T cell repertoires in COVID-19. Across the whole study: Sample material is recorded as cDNA or gDNA derived from T cells, B-cell-depleted T cells, or PBMCs.

Trimming cost V 2 bases and J 4 bases, with 12 bases left between them. Looked up from germline, CDR1 is LGHDT and CDR2 is YNNKEL (reference sequence). The CDR3 is 15 residues long. Profiling relied on immunoSEQ multiplex PCR, and the TCRdb table lists in-frame clones only, not all of them. The sample shows approximately 170,000 clones, roughly four fifths of them seen only once. In its sample, this clone was seen once. Sequenced sample: peripheral blood. This clonotype was obtained from a woman aged 80 or over with acute or convalescent COVID-19. The rearrangement joins TRBV3-1 (or the pseudogene TRBV3-2) to TRBJ2-1, with D perhaps TRBD1 (6 bases). The DNA of the CDR3 is TGTGCCAGCAGCCAACGGGCAGGGGCTTACAATGAGCAGTTCTTC. This gives the protein CASSQRAGAYNEQFF.